This T cell receptor (beta chain) was observed in a study of blood T cell repertoires in COVID-19. Study as a whole: Acute and convalescent COVID-19 specimens originated in the United States, Italy and Spain.

The repertoire was sequenced with immunoSEQ multiplex PCR; TCRdb's copy has only in-frame clones and lacks some. The sample has 65,000 to 70,000 clones, more than 75% seen once. Germline loops: CDR1 LNHDA, CDR2 SQIVND (reference sequence). Unmatched junction bases numbered 13, after V lost 5 bases and J lost 4 bases. There are 16 residues in the CDR3. The TCR originated in a man aged 35 to 55 with COVID-19, enrolled during active disease. The V and J genes are TRBV19 and TRBJ2-7; 8 bases line up with TRBD1. Sequenced input: peripheral blood. CDR3 loop: CASSAVSGTGPYEQYF. In nucleotides, the CDR3 is TGTGCCAGTAGTGCCGTCTCCGGGACAGGTCCGTACGAGCAGTACTTC.